This T cell receptor beta chain was captured by sequencing in a study of blood T cell repertoires in COVID-19. Background on the study: Nucleic acid was either cDNA or gDNA, and it came from T cells, B-cell-depleted T cells, or PBMCs.

This CDR3 is 14 amino acids long. The germline V gene encodes CDR1 MGHRA and CDR2 YSYEKL. V shed 4 bases and J shed 3 bases, with 12 bases lying between them. Original data processing: Scientists estimated how many nucleated cells there were by amplifying reference gene primers. Generated by immunoSEQ multiplex PCR, the TCRdb table keeps only in-frame clones and is missing some. V, J and clone size are taken as reported in that table, and D and trimming were inferred from the DNA itself. The sample lists about 45,000 clones, roughly 87% seen once, with roughly a tenth in the top ten. The chain combines TRBV4-1 with TRBJ1-1; TRBD1 might be the D (5 bases). The clonotype was recovered from a woman aged 80 or over with active COVID-19. Sequencing was carried out using peripheral blood. The CDR3 sequence is CASSPRLRDTEAFF. CDR3 DNA: TGCGCCAGCAGCCCCCGGCTCAGGGACACTGAAGCTTTCTTT.